The 29 T cell receptor beta chains reported below all come from one sample, sequenced in a study of T cell repertoires in cytomegalovirus infection. TCRdb passed the reads through MiXCR, listing each CDR3 protein once. Here the sample spans 200,000 to 250,000 distinct CDR3 sequences, about 5.9% being singletons. Sequencing input: PBMCs. The receptors derive from a human donor in good health (CMV status not recorded). Some clones in this sample may be carry-over from other donors' samples.

This clonotype came up a few times. The chain couples TRBV20-1 to TRBJ2-6; perhaps TRBD1 as D (5 bases). Trimming took 4 bases from V and 1 from J, leaving 11 bases between them. This CDR3 contains 15 residues. Germline loops: CDR1 DFQATT, CDR2 SNEGSKA (reference sequence). CDR3 in amino acids: CSAIIPGSGANVLTF. In nucleotides, the CDR3 is TGCAGTGCTATAATTCCAGGGTCTGGGGCCAACGTCCTGACTTTC.

This clonotype appeared many times. The V call is TRBV18, the J call TRBJ1-1; D is unresolved. With 3 bases removed from V and 6 bases from J, the gap between germline ends came to 11 bases. The germline gives CDR1 KGHSH, CDR2 LQKENI. This CDR3 region has 13 residues. The CDR3 protein is CASSPIGGAEAFF. As DNA, the CDR3 is TGTGCCAGCTCACCTATCGGAGGTGCTGAAGCTTTCTTT. Full variable domain (rest looked up from reference TRBV18 and TRBJ1-1): NAGVMQNPRHLVRRRGQEARLRCSPMKGHSHVYWYRQLPEEGLKFMVYLQKENIIDESGMPKERFSAEFPKEGPSILRIQQVVRGDSAAYFCASSPIGGAEAFFGQGTRLTVV.

This clonotype was seen repeatedly, ten times or more. V is TRBV5-1 and J is TRBJ1-4; 12 bases are shared with TRBD1. This CDR3 contains 18 residues. Germline assignment: CDR1 SGHRS and CDR2 YFSETQ. V dropped 4 bases and J dropped 3; count of bases not matched to a gene: 10. CDR3 coding DNA: TGCGCCAGCAGCCCCATCGGGACAGGGGGCGCAGCTAATGAAAAACTGTTTTTT. Translated: CASSPIGTGGAANEKLFF.

Worth noting for this clonotype: With a much larger clone just one base away, this may be a read error. The chain has TRBV2 and TRBJ1-1; D gene unclear. This CDR3 is built from 14 residues. Germline lookup yields CDR1 SNHLY and CDR2 FYNNEI. V was trimmed by 3 bases and J by 0 bases, leaving 8 bases between them. The CDR3 loop is CASSDDRLNTEAFF. CDR3 nucleotides: TGTGCCAGCAGTGACGATAGACTGAACACTGAAGCTTTCTTT.

The V and J genes are TRBV20-1 and TRBJ2-3; the D gene is possibly TRBD2 (7 bases). The germline V gene has CDR1 DFQATT and CDR2 SNEGSKA (reference sequence). V was trimmed by 6 bases and J by 1 base, leaving 11 bases between them. This CDR3 has 13 amino acids. The CDR3 sequence: CSAKGGGTDTQYF. In nucleotides, the CDR3 is TGCAGTGCGAAGGGGGGGGGCACAGATACGCAGTATTTT.

This sequence joins TRBV20-1 and TRBJ2-7, with D unclear. Trimming took 2 bases from V and 3 from J, leaving 5 bases between them. The length of the CDR3 is 11 residues. Per the germline V gene, CDR1 is DFQATT and CDR2 is SNEGSKA (reference sequence). CDR3 loop: CSARQGYEQYF. Here the CDR3 DNA reads TGCAGTGCTAGACAAGGCTACGAGCAGTACTTC.

This clonotype was detected many times. This sequence joins TRBV7-2 and TRBJ1-5, with a tentative D call TRBD1 (6 bases). This CDR3 has 14 residues. Germline CDR1 SGHTA, CDR2 FQGNSA. V lost 3 bases, J lost 10 bases, and 16 bases lay in between. The CDR3 nucleotides are TGTGCCAGCAGCTTCCACAGGGAGGTAGGCCCCCAGCATTTT. This codes for CASSFHREVGPQHF.

This clonotype was detected many times. This chain connects TRBV6-5 to TRBJ1-3; no definite D call. The CDR3 extends over 14 amino acids. In germline, CDR1 is MNHEY, CDR2 SVGAGI. Between the trimmed V and J ends, which lost 4 bases and 0 bases, there was a span of 7 bases. CDR3 residues: CASSLLTSGNTIYF. For the CDR3, the DNA is TGTGCCAGCAGTTTATTAACCTCTGGAAACACCATATATTTT.

The table lists this clonotype with many counts. For the CDR3, the DNA is TGTGCCAGCAGCCAGGACAGGGACACTGAAGCTTTCTTT. It yields the protein CASSQDRDTEAFF. The chain is built from TRBV7-6 and TRBJ1-1; 8 positions match TRBD1. CDR3 size: 13 residues. Germline V gives CDR1 SGHVS, CDR2 FNYEAQ. With V trimmed by 5 bases and J by 3 bases, 2 bases remained unmatched.

This clonotype was recorded many times. The gene calls are TRBV5-1 and TRBJ1-1, with 7 positions matching TRBD1. Germline-derived CDR1 and CDR2 are SGHRS and YFSETQ. V lost 2 bases and J lost 0; bases outside the gene matches: 10. The CDR3 contains 17 residues. CDR3 sequence reads: CASSFRGAGVLNTEAFF. The DNA for the CDR3 is TGCGCCAGCAGCTTCAGGGGGGCAGGGGTATTGAACACTGAAGCTTTCTTT.

This clonotype was counted at least ten times. The chain couples TRBV4-3 to TRBJ2-7, with 14 bases aligning to TRBD2. Per the germline V gene, CDR1 is LGHNA and CDR2 is YSLEER. The CDR3 extends over 17 amino acids. V shed 4 bases, J shed 0 bases, and the junction held 5 bases outside the gene matches. The chain's CDR3 is CASSPGLAGGFSYEQYF. The CDR3 DNA reads TGCGCCAGCAGCCCCGGACTAGCGGGGGGCTTCTCCTACGAGCAGTACTTC.

This chain links TRBV13 with TRBJ2-7, with 9 bases identical to TRBD1. Looked up from germline, CDR1 is PRHDT and CDR2 is FYEKMQ (reference sequence). Unmatched junction bases numbered 7, after V lost 5 bases and J lost 5 bases. The CDR3 length is 14 residues. In nucleotides, the CDR3 is TGTGCCAGCAGCCTGGGACAGGGCACCCACGAGCAGTACTTC. The encoded protein is CASSLGQGTHEQYF.

In its sample, this clonotype was seen many times. The chain joins TRBV6-5 to TRBJ2-3; D is undetermined. V was cut by 6 bases and J by 4 bases, with 8 bases left in between. CDR1 is MNHEY, CDR2 SVGAGI, per germline. This CDR3 region has 12 residues. The DNA of the CDR3 is TGTGCCAGCAGGCGTGCCTCAGATACGCAGTATTTT. Its translation is CASRRASDTQYF.

This clonotype was counted at least ten times. This sequence joins TRBV29-1 and TRBJ2-1, with a possible D match to TRBD2 (7 bases). The CDR3 is 14 amino acids. Germline CDR1 SQVTM, CDR2 ANQGSEA. The V end was cut by 6 bases, the J end by 10 bases, with 22 bases between. The CDR3 DNA sequence: TGCAGCGTACTACAGGGCTCGTTGGGGGGGGAGCAGTTCTTC. This encodes CSVLQGSLGGEQFF.

This clonotype was observed a handful of times. The chain links TRBV2 to TRBJ1-4; no definite D call. The CDR3 extends over 12 amino acids. Trimming pared 7 bases from V and 4 bases from J, leaving 7 bases between. Germline CDR1 and CDR2: SNHLY and FYNNEI. CDR3 amino acids: CASTEVNEKLFF. The CDR3 bases are TGTGCCAGCACGGAGGTTAATGAAAAACTGTTTTTT.

This clonotype was counted ten times or more. The chain uses TRBV7-2 and TRBJ1-5, with 10 nucleotides matching TRBD1. CDR1 is SGHTA, CDR2 FQGNSA, per germline. Trimming at V came to 1 base and at J to 4 bases, leaving 4 bases not matched to a gene. The CDR3 extends over 16 amino acids. As DNA, the CDR3 is TGTGCCAGCAGCTTAGAGTGGACAGGGGGGAATCAGCCCCAGCATTTT. This codes for CASSLEWTGGNQPQHF.

This clonotype was found many times. V usage is TRBV7-2 and J usage is TRBJ2-5; D uncertain. CDR3 size: 14 residues. V dropped 1 base and J dropped 5 bases, with 11 bases sitting between them. Germline V CDR1 and CDR2: SGHTA, FQGNSA. The CDR3 sequence: CASSLGGGRETQYF. The CDR3 DNA reads as TGTGCCAGCAGCTTAGGTGGCGGCCGGGAGACCCAGTACTTC.

The V call is TRBV18, the J call TRBJ2-1; 8 nucleotides match TRBD2. CDR3 length: 15 residues. V shed 2 bases and J 8 bases; nucleotides not matched to a gene: 8. Germline loops: CDR1 KGHSH, CDR2 LQKENI. The CDR3 sequence is CASSPFGGADDEQFF. The DNA of the CDR3 is TGTGCCAGCTCACCATTCGGGGGGGCCGACGATGAGCAGTTCTTC.

At least ten counts were recorded for this clonotype. This chain links TRBV20-1 with TRBJ2-2; D ambiguous. The CDR3 has 15 residues. V was trimmed by 1 base and J by 2 bases, leaving 11 bases between them. CDR1 and CDR2 from the germline V gene are DFQATT and SNEGSKA (reference sequence). The CDR3 reads CSARGTRGNTGELFF. The DNA for the CDR3 is TGCAGTGCTAGAGGTACCAGAGGAAACACCGGGGAGCTGTTTTTT.

This clonotype occurred many times. The chain links TRBV12-3 or TRBV12-4 to TRBJ2-1; TRBD2 matches at 7 bases. V trimming: 5 bases; J trimming: 2 bases; junction bases outside the gene matches: 6. CDR3 size: 15 residues. Here the CDR3 reads CASSKPGGPYNEQFF. Written as DNA, the CDR3 is TGTGCCAGCAGTAAACCGGGGGGACCCTACAATGAGCAGTTCTTC.

This clonotype has ten or more counts. CDR3: CASNRGNGTGVMFYEQYF. The CDR3 nucleotides are TGTGCCAGCAACCGGGGAAATGGGACAGGGGTGATGTTTTACGAGCAGTACTTC. The gene calls are TRBV6-2 or TRBV6-3 and TRBJ2-7, with 10 bases lining up with TRBD1. The V and J ends lost 7 bases and 4 bases, in that order; junction bases with no gene match: 19. The CDR3 totals 18 residues. The germline gives CDR1 MNHEY, CDR2 SVGEGT.

This clonotype was counted at least ten times. The rearrangement joins TRBV7-8 to TRBJ2-1; the match to TRBD2 covers 10 bases. Germline loops: CDR1 SGHVS, CDR2 FQNEAQ. V shed 5 bases and J 9 bases; nucleotides not matched to a gene: 10. CDR3 length equals 15 residues. This chain's CDR3 is CASSPQPGLALEQFF. Here the CDR3 DNA reads TGTGCCAGCAGCCCTCAACCGGGACTAGCGCTTGAGCAGTTCTTC.

This clonotype was observed at least ten times. This chain connects TRBV20-1 to TRBJ2-2; no firm D call. This CDR3 has 14 amino acids. The V end was cut by 0 bases, the J end by 0 bases, with 5 bases between. Germline V lookup: CDR1 DFQATT, CDR2 SNEGSKA (reference sequence). CDR3 nucleotide sequence: TGCAGTGCTAGAGATCCGTCGAACACCGGGGAGCTGTTTTTT. Its protein is CSARDPSNTGELFF.

This clonotype has only a few counts. The rearrangement joins TRBV20-1 to TRBJ2-5; the D is unclear. CDR3 length: 13 residues. V was cut by 5 bases and J by 4 bases, with 14 bases left in between. Looked up from germline, CDR1 is DFQATT and CDR2 is SNEGSKA (reference sequence). CDR3 sequence (DNA): TGCAGTGCTGCGCCGGCCGGCGGAGAGACCCAGTACTTC. Its translation is CSAAPAGGETQYF.

Only a few counts were recorded for this clonotype. The chain carries TRBV7-9 and TRBJ1-1; 7 bases fit TRBD1. The CDR3 spans 14 residues. Per the germline V gene, CDR1 is SEHNR and CDR2 is FQNEAQ (reference sequence). V was pared by 0 bases and J by 5 bases, with 3 bases of the junction left unmatched. The CDR3: CASSLAKGATEAFF. Here the CDR3 DNA reads TGTGCCAGCAGCTTAGCTAAGGGGGCGACTGAAGCTTTCTTT. Complete variable domain (other parts from reference TRBV7-9 and TRBJ1-1): DTGVSQNPRHKITKRGQNVTFRCDPISEHNRLYWYRQTLGQGPEFLTYFQNEAQLEKSRLLSDRFSAERPKGSFSTLEIQRTEQGDSAMYLCASSLAKGATEAFFGQGTRLTVV.

There are many counts of this clonotype. The J gene is TRBJ2-1, the V gene TRBV28; TRBD1 is a possible D gene (6 bases). The length of the CDR3 is 14 residues. The V gene's germline CDR1 is MDHEN and CDR2 SYDVKM. Trimming removed 3 bases at V and 7 bases at J, with 13 bases between. The CDR3 sequence: CASSFTGNRNEQFF. The CDR3 bases are TGTGCCAGCAGTTTTACAGGGAATCGAAATGAGCAGTTCTTC. Full variable domain (outside the CDR3, taken from reference TRBV28 and TRBJ2-1): DVKVTQSSRYLVKRTGEKVFLECVQDMDHENMFWYRQDPGLGLRLIYFSYDVKMKEKGDIPEGYSVSREKKERFSLILESASTNQTSMYLCASSFTGNRNEQFFGPGTRLTVL.

This clonotype was found many times. The genes are TRBV5-5 and TRBJ2-4, with D perhaps TRBD2 (5 bases). The CDR3 length is 13 residues. Trimming cost V 4 bases and J 6 bases, with 11 bases left between them. CDR1 is SGHKS and CDR2 is YYEKEE in the germline V gene (reference sequence). Here the CDR3 reads CASSRGDGNIQYF. DNA for the CDR3: TGTGCCAGCAGCCGGGGAGACGGAAACATTCAGTACTTC.

This clonotype was observed at least ten times. The chain couples TRBV6-2 or TRBV6-3 to TRBJ1-1; D possibly corresponds to TRBD1 (5 bases). Germline V gene lookup returns CDR1 MNHEY and CDR2 SVGEGT. The CDR3 loop spans 13 amino acids. Deletions cut 3 bases from V and 4 bases from J, with 9 bases between. The CDR3 loop is CASSYFRGTEAFF. The DNA for the CDR3 is TGTGCCAGCAGTTATTTTAGGGGCACTGAAGCTTTCTTT.

This clonotype was seen ten or more times. The rearrangement joins TRBV10-3 to TRBJ2-7; 9 bases are shared with TRBD1. Trimming removed 7 bases from V and 3 bases from J; junction bases left unmatched: 4. The CDR3 totals 13 residues. CDR1 and CDR2 (germline): ENHRY, SYGVKD. CDR3 bases: TGTGCCATCAAACCGGGACAGGGCTACGAGCAGTACTTC. It specifies CAIKPGQGYEQYF.